A selection of T cell receptor beta chains follows, all from one sample in a study of blood T cells in healthy people across ages. TCRdb re-called the 5' RACE reads through MiXCR, storing one row per CDR3 protein. Of fewer than 700,000 distinct CDR3 sequences listed, 40% to 45% are singletons. Material: blood. These receptors all come from an elderly man in good health. The CDR3 runs from the conserved cysteine through the conserved F or W. The D gene is left open where the match is weak. Rows give clone size only sometimes, using once, few, many, or a class for an expanded clone.

>TRBV6-1|few|TRBJ1-2|.
CASRKDPGGYTF
TGTGCCAGCAGGAAGGACCCGGGCGGCTACACCTTC
>TRBV15|few|TRBJ1-2|TRBD1
CATSRPGQGQGANYGYTF
TGTGCCACCAGCAGGCCCGGACAGGGACAGGGGGCTAACTATGGCTACACCTTC
>TRBV11-3|once|TRBJ2-5|TRBD1
CASSQGQGGFGLETQYF
TGTGCCAGCAGCCAAGGACAGGGCGGGTTTGGGTTGGAGACCCAGTACTTC
>TRBV4-3|.|TRBJ1-2|.
CASSQDRVRGYGYIF
TGCGCCAGCAGCCAAGATCGGGTACGGGGCTATGGCTACATCTTC
>TRBV15|few|TRBJ2-6|.
CATRRQSGANVLTF
TGTGCCACCAGGCGTCAGTCTGGGGCCAACGTCCTGACTTTC
>TRBV12-3/TRBV12-4|.|TRBJ1-2|TRBD1
CASSLQGINYGYTF
TGTGCCAGCAGTCTACAGGGGATTAACTATGGCTACACCTTC
>TRBV28|.|TRBJ1-2|.
CASSLSSVPYGYTF
TGTGCCAGCAGTTTATCCTCAGTTCCCTATGGCTACACCTTC
>TRBV11-2|few|TRBJ1-5|TRBD1
CASSLEQGNMPQHF
TGTGCCAGCAGCTTAGAACAGGGGAACATGCCCCAGCATTTT
>TRBV7-9|.|TRBJ2-3|.
CAPEGQLTDTQYF
TGTGCCCCCGAGGGGCAGCTCACAGATACGCAGTATTTT
>TRBV10-3|.|TRBJ2-7|.
CAIGETAVYYEQYF
TGTGCCATCGGTGAAACGGCGGTCTACTACGAGCAGTACTTC
>TRBV12-5|few|TRBJ1-2|TRBD1
CASGSSGGANYGYTF
TGTGCTAGTGGTTCGTCAGGGGGAGCTAACTATGGCTACACCTTC
>TRBV21-1|few|TRBJ2-7|.
CASSNPPGLADLDEQYF
TGTGCCAGCAGCAACCCTCCGGGACTAGCTGACCTCGACGAGCAGTACTTC
>TRBV11-3|.|TRBJ2-5|.
CASSLAYGGASEQYF
TGTGCCAGCAGCTTAGCGTACGGTGGCGCATCGGAGCAGTACTTC
>TRBV20-1|.|TRBJ2-5|.
CSALPLKETQYF
TGCAGTGCTTTACCCCTAAAAGAGACCCAGTACTTC
>TRBV12-3/TRBV12-4|few|TRBJ2-7|.
CASSLTTGSGAPVYEQYF
TGTGCCAGCAGTTTAACTACTGGTAGCGGCGCCCCCGTTTACGAGCAGTACTTC
>TRBV6-5|.|TRBJ2-3|.
CASSRGDGSTDTQYF
TGTGCCAGCAGCCGAGGGGACGGTAGCACAGATACGCAGTATTTT
>TRBV6-2/TRBV6-3|.|TRBJ2-2|.
CASSYLGTGELFF
TGTGCCAGCAGTTACTTAGGCACCGGGGAGCTGTTTTTT
>TRBV6-2/TRBV6-3|.|TRBJ2-1|TRBD2
CATGTSGRNYNEQFF
TGTGCCACCGGGACTAGCGGGAGGAACTACAATGAGCAGTTCTTC
>TRBV16|.|TRBJ2-3|.
CASSQSGNTDTQYF
TGTGCCAGCAGCCAATCGGGCAACACAGATACGCAGTATTTT
>TRBV6-4|few|TRBJ2-2|TRBD1
CASSDIAGGTGELFF
TGTGCCAGCAGTGATATTGCAGGGGGCACCGGGGAGCTGTTTTTT
>TRBV20-1|few|TRBJ2-7|.
CSEGQPSYEQYF
TGCAGTGAGGGGCAGCCCTCCTACGAGCAGTACTTC
>TRBV4-3|.|TRBJ2-1|TRBD2
CASSQVGVTSGSYNEQFF
TGCGCCAGCAGCCAAGTCGGGGTGACTAGCGGCTCCTACAATGAGCAGTTCTTC
>TRBV5-1|.|TRBJ2-1|TRBD1
CASSPTDRGVDEQFF
TGCGCCAGCAGCCCCACGGACAGGGGGGTTGATGAGCAGTTCTTC
>TRBV6-2/TRBV6-3|.|TRBJ2-1|TRBD2
CASSSTNAASGGTLFF
TGTGCCAGCAGTTCTACGAATGCAGCTAGCGGTGGTACATTGTTCTTC
>TRBV21-1|.|TRBJ2-7|.
CASSSYRHYYEQYF
TGTGCCAGCAGCAGCTACCGACACTATTACGAGCAGTACTTC
>TRBV7-2|many|TRBJ2-1|TRBD2
CASSLTGGNEQFF
TGTGCCAGCAGCTTAACCGGGGGGAATGAGCAGTTCTTC
>TRBV7-2|many|TRBJ2-3|TRBD2
CASNLLGEGPTDTQYF
TGTGCCAGCAACCTCTTGGGGGAGGGCCCGACAGATACGCAGTATTTT
>TRBV7-2|.|TRBJ1-2|.
CASSLEYIPNYGYTF
TGTGCCAGCAGCTTAGAGTATATTCCTAACTATGGCTACACCTTC
>TRBV29-1|few|TRBJ2-1|TRBD2
CSTTPPGLADEQFF
TGCAGCACCACGCCACCGGGACTAGCGGATGAGCAGTTCTTC
>TRBV20-1|medium-sized|TRBJ2-3|.
CSASPLSGYTDTQYF
TGCAGTGCTAGCCCTTTGTCGGGGTACACAGATACGCAGTATTTT
>TRBV20-1|.|TRBJ2-6|TRBD1
CSAGTGDGANVLTF
TGCAGTGCTGGGACAGGGGACGGGGCCAACGTCCTGACTTTC
>TRBV14|.|TRBJ2-2|.
CASSQGFSNTGELFF
TGTGCCAGCAGCCAAGGGTTCTCGAACACCGGGGAGCTGTTTTTT
>TRBV24-1|.|TRBJ2-3|.
CATLRGGTITDTQYF
TGTGCCACCCTAAGGGGTGGGACAATAACAGATACGCAGTATTTT
>TRBV30|.|TRBJ1-1|TRBD1
CAWMGTANTEAFF
TGTGCCTGGATGGGGACAGCGAACACTGAAGCTTTCTTT
>TRBV20-1|few|TRBJ2-1|.
CSARGGMGRYNEQFF
TGCAGTGCTAGAGGGGGCATGGGACGGTACAATGAGCAGTTCTTC
>TRBV5-1|.|TRBJ2-3|.
CVSSAPGRATQYF
TGCGTCAGCAGCGCCCCGGGAAGAGCTACGCAGTATTTT
>TRBV6-5|few|TRBJ2-2|.
CASEAANTGELFF
TGTGCCAGCGAAGCGGCGAACACCGGGGAGCTGTTTTTT
>TRBV28|.|TRBJ2-7|TRBD2
CASSSPAGGYNSYEQYF
TGTGCCAGCAGCTCCCCCGCCGGGGGGTATAACTCCTACGAGCAGTACTTC
>TRBV7-2|few|TRBJ2-3|TRBD2
CASSFSGPSTDTQYF
TGTGCCAGCAGCTTTAGCGGGCCGAGCACAGATACGCAGTATTTT
>TRBV7-2|.|TRBJ2-7|TRBD1
CASSPRQGIGEQYF
TGTGCCAGCAGCCCGAGACAGGGGATTGGCGAGCAGTACTTC
>TRBV27|many|TRBJ2-6|TRBD1
CASSLAGTGYSGANVLTF
TGTGCCAGCAGTTTGGCCGGGACAGGATACTCTGGGGCCAACGTCCTGACTTTC
>TRBV7-9|once|TRBJ2-1|.
CASSHPLDGIRQFF
TGTGCCAGCAGCCACCCCCTCGATGGAATAAGGCAGTTCTTC
>TRBV7-2|.|TRBJ2-3|TRBD2
CASSLGASGFRTDTQYF
TGTGCCAGCAGCTTAGGGGCTAGCGGGTTTCGCACAGATACGCAGTATTTT
>TRBV5-1|few|TRBJ2-3|TRBD2
CASSLAGGDTDTQYF
TGCGCCAGCAGCTTGGCCGGGGGGGATACAGATACGCAGTATTTT
>TRBV6-1|.|TRBJ1-4|.
CASRIYATNEKLFF
TGTGCCAGCAGGATATACGCAACTAATGAAAAACTGTTTTTT
>TRBV29-1|many|TRBJ2-3|TRBD1
CSGGQGATTDTQYF
TGCAGCGGTGGACAGGGGGCAACTACAGATACGCAGTATTTT
>TRBV4-3|many|TRBJ2-1|.
CASSRQSLAYNEQFF
TGCGCCAGCAGCCGTCAGAGCCTAGCCTACAATGAGCAGTTCTTC
>TRBV6-6|once|TRBJ2-1|TRBD1
CASSYSLQGANEQFF
TGTGCCAGCAGTTACTCCCTTCAGGGGGCAAATGAGCAGTTCTTC
>TRBV7-2|few|TRBJ2-1|TRBD1
CASSFTSGTGDNEQFF
TGTGCCAGCAGCTTTACGTCCGGGACAGGGGACAATGAGCAGTTCTTC
>TRBV7-2|few|TRBJ1-6|.
CASSLRTGTNGPLHF
TGTGCCAGCAGCTTACGAACAGGGACGAATGGACCCCTCCACTTT
>TRBV20-1|few|TRBJ1-2|.
CSARVRGGYTF
TGCAGTGCTAGAGTTAGGGGCGGCTACACCTTC
>TRBV7-2|many|TRBJ2-7|TRBD2
CASSLGLHSYEQYF
TGTGCCAGCAGCTTGGGACTACACTCCTACGAGCAGTACTTC
>TRBV7-9|.|TRBJ1-1|TRBD1
CASSSHRGGTEAFF
TGTGCCAGCAGCTCTCACAGGGGAGGCACTGAAGCTTTCTTT
>TRBV29-1|few|TRBJ1-1|TRBD1
CSVASGTGETEAFF
TGCAGCGTCGCCTCCGGGACAGGAGAAACTGAAGCTTTCTTT
>TRBV20-1|.|TRBJ1-1|.
CSARAGARNTEAFF
TGCAGTGCTAGAGCAGGGGCGCGAAACACTGAAGCTTTCTTT